These T cell receptor beta chains were read from a single sample in a study of beta chain bispecific antibodies for T cell cancers. No antigens are known for them. From the 5' RACE reads, TCRdb called clonotypes with MiXCR, one entry per CDR3 protein. This sample has about 20,000 distinct CDR3 sequences, with over 2.5% found just once. Sequences were obtained from healthy donor T cells cultured with leukemia cells. The receptors originated from a human donor in good health. Some clones in this sample may be carry-over from other donors' samples. CDR3s include the opening cysteine and the closing phenylalanine or tryptophan. Each record gives: D gene, CDR3 length, J gene, V gene, clone size, CDR3 protein, CDR3 DNA. The D gene is left open where the match is weak. A clone size is listed for some rows: how often the clone was seen (once, few, many), or a class if it is expanded.

D gene: NA; CDR3 length: 14; J gene: TRBJ2-1; V gene: TRBV19; clone size: many; CDR3 protein: CASRDLYGNNEQFF; CDR3 DNA: TGTGCCAGTAGAGATCTGTACGGTAACAATGAGCAGTTCTTC
D gene: TRBD1; CDR3 length: 15; J gene: TRBJ1-4; V gene: TRBV7-3; clone size: many; CDR3 protein: CASSLTGGQGEKLFF; CDR3 DNA: TGTGCCAGCAGCTTAACAGGGGGCCAAGGTGAAAAACTGTTTTTT
D gene: TRBD1; CDR3 length: 14; J gene: TRBJ1-3; V gene: TRBV6-5; clone size: few; CDR3 protein: CASSLGGAGNTIYF; CDR3 DNA: TGTGCCAGCAGTCTAGGGGGCGCGGGAAACACCATATATTTT
D gene: TRBD1; CDR3 length: 16; J gene: TRBJ1-2; V gene: TRBV12-3/TRBV12-4; clone size: many; CDR3 protein: CASSAPGTGKDYGYTF; CDR3 DNA: TGTGCCAGCAGTGCCCCCGGGACAGGAAAGGACTATGGCTACACCTTC
D gene: NA; CDR3 length: 13; J gene: TRBJ1-2; V gene: TRBV6-5; clone size: NA; CDR3 protein: CASSIRTEDGYTF; CDR3 DNA: TGTGCCAGCAGCATAAGGACGGAGGATGGCTACACCTTC
D gene: NA; CDR3 length: 16; J gene: TRBJ1-5; V gene: TRBV19; clone size: many; CDR3 protein: CASSMGWSKGNQPQHF; CDR3 DNA: TGTGCCAGTAGTATGGGTTGGTCTAAGGGCAATCAGCCCCAGCATTTT
D gene: NA; CDR3 length: 17; J gene: TRBJ2-3; V gene: TRBV28; clone size: many; CDR3 protein: CASSSPPDRRPADTQYF; CDR3 DNA: TGTGCCAGCAGTTCCCCCCCAGACAGGCGTCCGGCAGATACGCAGTATTTT
D gene: NA; CDR3 length: 14; J gene: TRBJ2-7; V gene: TRBV27; clone size: many; CDR3 protein: CASSLTGASYEQYF; CDR3 DNA: TGTGCCAGCAGTTTAACAGGAGCCTCTTACGAGCAGTACTTC
D gene: NA; CDR3 length: 12; J gene: TRBJ2-3; V gene: TRBV19; clone size: few; CDR3 protein: CASRYNTDTQYF; CDR3 DNA: TGTGCCAGTAGATACAACACAGATACGCAGTATTTT
D gene: TRBD1; CDR3 length: 12; J gene: TRBJ2-1; V gene: TRBV30; clone size: medium-sized; CDR3 protein: CAWGQGWNEQFF; CDR3 DNA: TGTGCCTGGGGACAGGGATGGAATGAGCAGTTCTTC
D gene: NA; CDR3 length: 14; J gene: TRBJ2-1; V gene: TRBV6-6; clone size: NA; CDR3 protein: CASRDLDSHNEQFF; CDR3 DNA: TGTGCCAGCAGAGACCTGGACAGCCACAATGAGCAGTTCTTC
D gene: NA; CDR3 length: 13; J gene: TRBJ2-7; V gene: TRBV5-6; clone size: many; CDR3 protein: CASRRTATYEQYF; CDR3 DNA: TGTGCCAGCAGACGGACAGCCACCTACGAGCAGTACTTC
D gene: NA; CDR3 length: 13; J gene: TRBJ1-5; V gene: TRBV28; clone size: many; CDR3 protein: CASSELGNQPQHF; CDR3 DNA: TGTGCCAGCAGCGAACTTGGTAATCAGCCCCAGCATTTT